One sample yielded the 15 T cell receptor beta chains listed below, sequenced in a study of blood T cell repertoires in COVID-19. Generated by immunoSEQ multiplex PCR, the TCRdb table keeps only in-frame clones and is missing some. The table shows about 370,000 clones, with approximately 90% occurring only once. Material for sequencing was PBMCs or T cells enriched from blood (not recorded which). These receptor sequences come from a man in his late teens or twenties who had recovered from COVID-19.

This clone was picked up one time. This chain joins TRBV5-5 and TRBJ2-7, with 8 bases lining up with TRBD1. This CDR3 contains 15 residues. J was trimmed by 5 bases and V by 2 bases; bases with no gene match: 9. CDR1 is SGHKS, CDR2 YYEKEE, per germline (reference sequence). CDR3 region: CASSFLWTGSNEQYF. Written as DNA, the CDR3 is TGTGCCAGCAGCTTCCTCTGGACAGGGAGTAACGAGCAGTACTTC.

This clone has only a few counts. The gene calls are TRBV2 and TRBJ1-5; 7 nucleotides match TRBD1. V shed 8 bases and J 2 bases; nucleotides not matched to a gene: 0. Germline V gene sequence: CDR1 SNHLY, CDR2 FYNNEI. The CDR3 is 12 residues long. CDR3 bases: TGTGCCAGCGGACAGGGCAATCAGCCCCAGCATTTT. Amino acids: CASGQGNQPQHF.

The chain joins TRBV24-1 to TRBJ1-5, with D tentatively TRBD1 (5 bases). V gave up 4 bases and J gave up 0 bases, with 12 bases separating them. Germline-derived CDR1 and CDR2 are KGHDR and SFDVKD. The CDR3 extends over 16 amino acids. The CDR3 nucleotides read TGTGCCACCAGTGACCTGACAGTCTATAGCAATCAGCCCCAGCATTTT. Its protein is CATSDLTVYSNQPQHF.

The table lists this clone with a few counts. The rearrangement joins TRBV4-1 to TRBJ2-1, with TRBD2 matching 9 bases. Germline V gives CDR1 MGHRA, CDR2 YSYEKL. Trimming at V came to 0 bases and at J to 4 bases, leaving 4 bases not matched to a gene. There are 16 residues in the CDR3. CDR3 DNA: TGCGCCAGCAGCCAAGAACTAGCGGGCTATTACAATGAGCAGTTCTTC. Translated, it gives CASSQELAGYYNEQFF.

With regard to this clone: Other DNA sequences from this sample encode an identical CDR3 as well. The genes are TRBV5-1 and TRBJ2-3, with TRBD1 matching over 10 bases. Unmatched junction bases numbered 3, after V lost 4 bases and J lost 1 base. Germline CDR1 reads SGHRS; CDR2 reads YFSETQ. CDR3 length: 15 residues. The CDR3, as DNA: TGCGCCAGCAGCCCCGGACAGGGGGGCACAGATACGCAGTATTTT. Amino acids: CASSPGQGGTDTQYF.

The genes are TRBV6-2 or TRBV6-3 and TRBJ2-1; TRBD2 agrees at 12 bases. Trimming removed 2 bases from V and 0 bases from J; junction bases left unmatched: 8. This CDR3 contains 19 residues. CDR1 and CDR2 (germline): MNHEY, SVGEGT. The CDR3 here is CASSYPTWTSGVSYNEQFF. The DNA for the CDR3 is TGTGCCAGCAGTTACCCAACATGGACTAGCGGGGTCTCCTACAATGAGCAGTTCTTC.

The J gene is TRBJ1-2, the V gene TRBV14; D unresolved. Between the trimmed V and J ends, which lost 3 bases and 7 bases, there was a span of 12 bases. Germline CDR1 and CDR2: SGHDN and FVKESK. The CDR3 extends over 13 amino acids. The CDR3 bases are TGTGCCAGCAGCCAGGCAACAAAAACTGGCTACACCTTC. Amino acid sequence: CASSQATKTGYTF.

Concerning this clone: The same CDR3 is also encoded by other DNA sequences in this sample. V usage is TRBV18 and J usage is TRBJ2-5; 7 bases agree with TRBD2. With V trimmed by 3 bases and J by 4 bases, 2 bases remained unmatched. CDR3 size: 13 residues. Per germline, CDR1 KGHSH and CDR2 LQKENI. As DNA, the CDR3 is TGTGCCAGCTCACCCCCGGGGGGAGAGACCCAGTACTTC. Protein product: CASSPPGGETQYF.

J is TRBJ1-5 and V is TRBV6-2 or TRBV6-3; TRBD1 might be the D (6 bases). This CDR3 contains 20 residues. V was cut by 2 bases and J by 1 base, with 24 bases left in between. From germline, CDR1 is MNHEY and CDR2 SVGEGT. CDR3 sequence: CASSYSGIVRGSFSNQPQHF. Written as DNA, the CDR3 is TGTGCCAGCAGTTACAGCGGGATCGTCAGGGGTTCCTTCAGCAATCAGCCCCAGCATTTT.

The chain has TRBV4-1 and TRBJ1-3; 9 bases line up with TRBD1. There are 18 residues in the CDR3. From germline, CDR1 is MGHRA and CDR2 YSYEKL. Losses at the gene ends were 4 bases for V and 3 bases for J; bases not matched to a gene: 13. This chain's CDR3 is CASSPLGGQGLFGNTIYF. CDR3 DNA: TGCGCCAGCAGCCCCTTAGGCGGACAGGGGCTTTTTGGAAACACCATATATTTT.

This chain joins TRBV19 and TRBJ1-5; D might be TRBD1 (6 bases). CDR3 length equals 14 residues. V was pared by 7 bases and J by 1 base, with 11 bases between. Germline lookup yields CDR1 LNHDA and CDR2 SQIVND (reference sequence). Here the CDR3 DNA reads TGTGCCAGTACCTTACAGGGAAGCAATCAGCCCCAGCATTTT. Amino acids: CASTLQGSNQPQHF. The entire variable domain, with the rest obtained from reference TRBV19 and TRBJ1-5, is as follows: DGGITQSPKYLFRKEGQNVTLSCEQNLNHDAMYWYRQDPGQGLRLIYYSQIVNDFQKGDIAEGYSVSREKKESFPLTVTSAQKNPTAFYLCASTLQGSNQPQHFGDGTRLSIL.

The V and J genes are TRBV7-2 and TRBJ2-7, with 10 bases lining up with TRBD1. The CDR3 runs to 16 residues. Germline CDR1 SGHTA, CDR2 FQGNSA. J lost 2 bases, V lost 5 bases, and 9 bases had no gene match. The DNA of the CDR3 is TGTGCCAGCAGCACCCGACAGGGGGCGTCTGCCTACGAGCAGTACTTC. Encoded protein: CASSTRQGASAYEQYF.

The chain is built from TRBV6-9 and TRBJ1-2, with D maybe TRBD1 (5 bases). This CDR3 has 14 amino acids. Germline V gene lookup returns CDR1 MNHGY and CDR2 SVAAGI. The germline V and J ends were trimmed by 11 bases and 3 bases, with 19 bases remaining between them. CDR3 sequence (DNA): TGTGCCGACGTTGAACGGGGGGGATACTATGGCTACACCTTC. Residues: CADVERGGYYGYTF.

This sequence joins TRBV2 and TRBJ2-5; 8 bases match TRBD1. In germline, CDR1 is SNHLY, CDR2 FYNNEI. The CDR3 runs 14 residues. The ends lost 6 bases at V and 0 bases at J; junction bases unmatched: 3. The CDR3 protein is CASRRTGNQETQYF. The CDR3 DNA follows: TGTGCCAGCAGGAGGACAGGGAACCAAGAGACCCAGTACTTC.

V is TRBV7-2 and J is TRBJ2-7, with TRBD2 matching over 7 bases. Germline V gene sequence: CDR1 SGHTA, CDR2 FQGNSA. The V gene end was trimmed by 1 base and the J gene end by 3 bases; junction bases not matched to a gene: 6. The CDR3 has 15 amino acids. CDR3 coding DNA: TGTGCCAGCAGCTTAGTACGGGGGGAGGGCTACGAGCAGTACTTC. Protein: CASSLVRGEGYEQYF.